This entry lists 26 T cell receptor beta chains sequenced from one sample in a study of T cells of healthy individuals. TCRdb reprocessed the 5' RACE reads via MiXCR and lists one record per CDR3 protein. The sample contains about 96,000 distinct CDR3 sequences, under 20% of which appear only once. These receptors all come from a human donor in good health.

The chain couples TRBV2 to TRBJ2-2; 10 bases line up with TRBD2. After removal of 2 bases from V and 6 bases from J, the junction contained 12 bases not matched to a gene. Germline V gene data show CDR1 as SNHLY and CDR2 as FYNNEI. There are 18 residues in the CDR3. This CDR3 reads CASSEPSLIAGGAGELFF. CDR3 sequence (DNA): TGTGCCAGCAGTGAACCTTCGCTAATAGCGGGAGGAGCCGGGGAGCTGTTTTTT.

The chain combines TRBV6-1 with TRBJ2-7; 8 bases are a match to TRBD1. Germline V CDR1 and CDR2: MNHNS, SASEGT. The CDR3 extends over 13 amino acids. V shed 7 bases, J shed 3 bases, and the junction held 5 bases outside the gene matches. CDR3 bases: TGTGCCAGCAAGGGACAGGATATCTACGAGCAGTACTTC. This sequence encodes CASKGQDIYEQYF.

The CDR3 DNA sequence: TGTGCCAGCAGCGCCCATACAGGGGGCAGTGAAGCTTTCTTT. As protein: CASSAHTGGSEAFF. V gene TRBV9 combines with J gene TRBJ1-1; TRBD1 matches at 9 bases. V shed 3 bases and J 7 bases; nucleotides not matched to a gene: 7. The CDR3 runs to 14 residues. Germline values: CDR1 SGDLS, CDR2 YYNGEE.

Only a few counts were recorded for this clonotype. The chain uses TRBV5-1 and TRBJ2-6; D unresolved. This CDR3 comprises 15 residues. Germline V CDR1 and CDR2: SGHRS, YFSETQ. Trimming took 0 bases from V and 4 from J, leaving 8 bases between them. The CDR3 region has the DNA TGCGCCAGCAGCTTGGTACCGATGGGGGCCAACGTCCTGACTTTC. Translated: CASSLVPMGANVLTF. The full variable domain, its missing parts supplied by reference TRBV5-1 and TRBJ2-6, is KAGVTQTPRYLIKTRGQQVTLSCSPISGHRSVSWYQQTPGQGLQFLFEYFSETQRNKGNFPGRFSGRQFSNSRSEMNVSTLELGDSALYLCASSLVPMGANVLTFGAGSRLTVL.

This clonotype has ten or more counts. For the CDR3, the DNA is TGTGCCAGCAGTGAAGTAGGGTCCTACGAGCAGTACTTC. Translation gives CASSEVGSYEQYF. The chain is built from TRBV2 and TRBJ2-7; no definite D call. The CDR3 length is 13 residues. CDR1 SNHLY and CDR2 FYNNEI come from the germline V gene. The V and J ends lost 1 base and 1 base respectively, with 5 bases between them.

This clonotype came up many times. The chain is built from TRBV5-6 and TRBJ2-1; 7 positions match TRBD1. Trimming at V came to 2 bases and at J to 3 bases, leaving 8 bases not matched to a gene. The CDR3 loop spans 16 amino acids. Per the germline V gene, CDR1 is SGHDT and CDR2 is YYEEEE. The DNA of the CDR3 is TGTGCCAGCAGCTTTTCCACCACAGGGGACTACAATGAGCAGTTCTTC. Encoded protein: CASSFSTTGDYNEQFF.

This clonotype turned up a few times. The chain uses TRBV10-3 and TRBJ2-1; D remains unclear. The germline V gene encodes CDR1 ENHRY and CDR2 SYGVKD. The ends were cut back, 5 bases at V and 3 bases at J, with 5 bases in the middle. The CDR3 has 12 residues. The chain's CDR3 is CAISSNYNEQFF. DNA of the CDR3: TGTGCCATCAGTTCCAACTACAATGAGCAGTTCTTC.

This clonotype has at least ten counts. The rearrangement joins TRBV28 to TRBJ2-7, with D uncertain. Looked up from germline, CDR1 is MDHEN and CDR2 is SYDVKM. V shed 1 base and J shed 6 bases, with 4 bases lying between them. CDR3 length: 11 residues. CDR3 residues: CASSLFVEQYF. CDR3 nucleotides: TGTGCCAGCAGTTTATTCGTCGAGCAGTACTTC.

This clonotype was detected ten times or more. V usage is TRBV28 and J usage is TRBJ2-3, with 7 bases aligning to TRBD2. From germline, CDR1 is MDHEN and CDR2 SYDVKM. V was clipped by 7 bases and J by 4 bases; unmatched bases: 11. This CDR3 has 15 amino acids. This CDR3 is CASNQAGSGSDTQYF. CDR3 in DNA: TGTGCCAGCAACCAAGCGGGAAGCGGCTCAGATACGCAGTATTTT.

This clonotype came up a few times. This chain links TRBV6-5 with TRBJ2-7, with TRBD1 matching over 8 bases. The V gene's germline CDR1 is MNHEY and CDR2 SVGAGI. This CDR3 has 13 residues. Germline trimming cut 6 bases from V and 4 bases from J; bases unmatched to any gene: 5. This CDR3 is CASSLRGQYEQYF. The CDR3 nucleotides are TGTGCCAGCAGCCTCAGGGGGCAGTACGAGCAGTACTTC.

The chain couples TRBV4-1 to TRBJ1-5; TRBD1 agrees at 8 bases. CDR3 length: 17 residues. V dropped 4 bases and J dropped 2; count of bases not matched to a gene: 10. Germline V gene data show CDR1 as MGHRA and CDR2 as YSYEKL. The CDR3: CASSPAFPQGGNQPQHF. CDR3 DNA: TGCGCCAGCAGCCCCGCTTTTCCACAGGGGGGCAATCAGCCCCAGCATTTT.

The CDR3 DNA is TGTGCCAGCAGTTTAGTGCCGGGACCAACATCTAACTATGGCTACACCTTC. It codes for CASSLVPGPTSNYGYTF. This rearrangement joins TRBV28 to TRBJ1-2; a possible D gene is TRBD1 (5 bases). Trimming took off 2 bases at V and 0 bases at J, with 16 bases between the two ends. CDR1 is MDHEN and CDR2 is SYDVKM in the germline V gene. The CDR3 length is 17 residues.

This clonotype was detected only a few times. The CDR3 region has the DNA TGCAGTGCGCCGGAACTGGGTTCTGGGGCCAACGTCCTGACTTTC. Translated: CSAPELGSGANVLTF. The J gene is TRBJ2-6, the V gene TRBV20-1; no clear D. CDR3 length equals 15 residues. Trimming stripped 6 bases from V and 1 base from J, with 13 bases between. Germline V gene sequence: CDR1 DFQATT, CDR2 SNEGSKA (reference sequence).

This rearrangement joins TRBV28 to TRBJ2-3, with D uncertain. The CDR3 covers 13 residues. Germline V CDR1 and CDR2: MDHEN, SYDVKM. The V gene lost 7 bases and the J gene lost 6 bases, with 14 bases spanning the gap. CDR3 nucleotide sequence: TGTGCCAGCAATCGGGTTTCGTTTGATACGCAGTATTTT. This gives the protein CASNRVSFDTQYF.

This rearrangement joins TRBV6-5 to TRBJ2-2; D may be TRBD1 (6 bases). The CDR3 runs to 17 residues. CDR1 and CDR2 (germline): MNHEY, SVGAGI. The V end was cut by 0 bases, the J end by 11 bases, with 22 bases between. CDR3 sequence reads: CASSYSRGTPESGELFF. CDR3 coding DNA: TGTGCCAGCAGTTACTCGAGGGGGACCCCCGAGAGCGGAGAGCTGTTTTTT.

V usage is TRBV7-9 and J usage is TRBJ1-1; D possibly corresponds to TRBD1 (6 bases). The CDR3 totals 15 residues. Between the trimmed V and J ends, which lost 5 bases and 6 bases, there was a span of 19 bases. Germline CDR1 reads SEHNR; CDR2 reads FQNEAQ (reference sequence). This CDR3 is CASSHREGGTAEAFF. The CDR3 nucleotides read TGTGCCAGCAGCCACCGGGAGGGGGGTACGGCTGAAGCTTTCTTT.

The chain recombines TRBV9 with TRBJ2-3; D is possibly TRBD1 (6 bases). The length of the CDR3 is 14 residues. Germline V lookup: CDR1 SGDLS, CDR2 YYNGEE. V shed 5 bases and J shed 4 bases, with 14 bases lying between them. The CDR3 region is CASSPNRAADTQYF. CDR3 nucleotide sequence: TGTGCCAGCAGTCCGAACAGGGCCGCAGATACGCAGTATTTT.

The DNA for the CDR3 is TGTGCCAGCAGTCTCCGGGGAAAGGGGACCCAAGAGACCCAGTACTTC. Protein product: CASSLRGKGTQETQYF. The chain is built from TRBV12-3 or TRBV12-4 and TRBJ2-5; D may correspond to TRBD1 or TRBD2 (5 bases each). Trimming took off 5 bases at V and 1 base at J, with 17 bases between the two ends. CDR3 length: 16 residues.

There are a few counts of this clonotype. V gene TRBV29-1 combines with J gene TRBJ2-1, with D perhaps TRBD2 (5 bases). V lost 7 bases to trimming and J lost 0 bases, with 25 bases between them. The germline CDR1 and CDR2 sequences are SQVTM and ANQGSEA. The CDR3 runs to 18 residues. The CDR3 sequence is CSAKPGVGRLVSYNEQFF. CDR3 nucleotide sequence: TGCAGCGCCAAGCCCGGGGTGGGTCGATTAGTCTCCTACAATGAGCAGTTCTTC.

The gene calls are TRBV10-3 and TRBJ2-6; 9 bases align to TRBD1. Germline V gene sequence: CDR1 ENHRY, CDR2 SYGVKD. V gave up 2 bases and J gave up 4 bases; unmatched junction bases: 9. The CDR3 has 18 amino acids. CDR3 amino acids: CAISERLTGGAGANVLTF. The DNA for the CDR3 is TGTGCCATCAGTGAGCGGTTGACAGGGGGGGCCGGGGCCAACGTCCTGACTTTC.

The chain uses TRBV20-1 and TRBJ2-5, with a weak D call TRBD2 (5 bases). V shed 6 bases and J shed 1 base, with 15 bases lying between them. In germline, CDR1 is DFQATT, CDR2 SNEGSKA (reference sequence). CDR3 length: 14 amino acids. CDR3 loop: CSAAVPGTQETQYF. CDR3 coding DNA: TGCAGTGCCGCTGTACCGGGAACCCAAGAGACCCAGTACTTC.

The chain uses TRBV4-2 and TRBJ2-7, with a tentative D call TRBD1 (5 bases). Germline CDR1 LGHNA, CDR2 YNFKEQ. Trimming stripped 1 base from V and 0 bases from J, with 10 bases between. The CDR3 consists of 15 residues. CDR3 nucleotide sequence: TGTGCCAGCAGCCAAGTAGGCGACAGCTCCTACGAGCAGTACTTC. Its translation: CASSQVGDSSYEQYF.

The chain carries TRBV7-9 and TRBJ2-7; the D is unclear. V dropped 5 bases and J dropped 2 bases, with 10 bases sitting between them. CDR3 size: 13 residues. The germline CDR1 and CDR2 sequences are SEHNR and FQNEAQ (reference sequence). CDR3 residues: CASSARVAYEQYF. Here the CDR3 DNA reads TGTGCCAGCAGCGCCCGGGTGGCCTACGAGCAGTACTTC.

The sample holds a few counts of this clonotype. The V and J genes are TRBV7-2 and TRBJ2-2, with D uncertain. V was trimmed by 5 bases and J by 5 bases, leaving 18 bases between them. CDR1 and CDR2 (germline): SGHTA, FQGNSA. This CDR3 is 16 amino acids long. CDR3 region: CASSLRYPPETGELFF. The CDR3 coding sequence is TGTGCCAGCAGCCTACGCTACCCCCCTGAGACCGGGGAGCTGTTTTTT.

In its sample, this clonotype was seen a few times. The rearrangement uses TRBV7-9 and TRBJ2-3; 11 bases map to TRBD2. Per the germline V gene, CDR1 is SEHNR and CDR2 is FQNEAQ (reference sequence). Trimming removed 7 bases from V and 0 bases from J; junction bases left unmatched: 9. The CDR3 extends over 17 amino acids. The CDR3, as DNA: TGTGCCAGCACGGGGACTAGCGGAGGATATAGCACAGATACGCAGTATTTT. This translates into CASTGTSGGYSTDTQYF.

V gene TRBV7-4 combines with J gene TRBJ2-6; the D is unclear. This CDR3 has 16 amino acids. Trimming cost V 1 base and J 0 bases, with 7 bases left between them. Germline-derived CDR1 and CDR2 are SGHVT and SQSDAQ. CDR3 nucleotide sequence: TGTGCCAGCAGCTTAGGAAGAGCCTCTGGGGCCAACGTCCTGACTTTC. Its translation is CASSLGRASGANVLTF.